This TCR beta chain is drawn from a study of PD-L1 blockade in urothelial cancer. Study at large: Analyses used blood from 3 weeks (second dose) and 6 weeks after treatment start.

As for time point: peripheral blood 6 weeks after treatment start. Diagnoses among patients were locally advanced or metastatic urothelial carcinoma. Trimming cost V 4 bases and J 10 bases; bases outside gene matches: 1. This CDR3 spans 11 amino acids. Germline V gives CDR1 LNHDA, CDR2 SQIVND (reference sequence). Some clones are missing from TCRdb's copy, which holds only in-frame ones; the method was immunoSEQ multiplex PCR. The table lists about 36,000 clones, about four fifths of them singletons. This receptor was obtained from a man aged 40-50 years with urothelial cancer. Sequences were derived from PBMCs, sampled around atezolizumab (anti-PD-L1) treatment. The V gene is TRBV19, the J gene TRBJ2-1, with TRBD2 matching over 7 bases. The CDR3 sequence is CASSNGGEQFF. Here the CDR3 DNA reads TGTGCCAGTAGTAACGGGGGGGAGCAGTTCTTC.